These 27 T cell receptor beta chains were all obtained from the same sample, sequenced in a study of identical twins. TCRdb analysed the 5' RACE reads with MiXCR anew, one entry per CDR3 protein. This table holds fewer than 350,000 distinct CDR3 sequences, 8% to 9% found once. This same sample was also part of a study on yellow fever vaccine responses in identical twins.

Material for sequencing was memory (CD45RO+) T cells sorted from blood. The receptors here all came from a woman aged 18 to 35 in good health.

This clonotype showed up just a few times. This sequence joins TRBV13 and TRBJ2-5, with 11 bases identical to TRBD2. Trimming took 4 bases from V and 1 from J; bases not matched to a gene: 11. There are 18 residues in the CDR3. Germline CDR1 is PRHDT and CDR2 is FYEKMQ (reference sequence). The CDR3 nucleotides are TGTGCCAGCAGCTCCTTAAGACTAGCGGGGACCCCCCAAGAGACCCAGTACTTC. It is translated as CASSSLRLAGTPQETQYF.

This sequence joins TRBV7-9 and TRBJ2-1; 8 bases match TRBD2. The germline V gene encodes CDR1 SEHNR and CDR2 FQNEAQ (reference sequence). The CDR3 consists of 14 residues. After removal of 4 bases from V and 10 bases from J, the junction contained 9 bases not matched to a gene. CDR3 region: CASSSTGLVMEQFF. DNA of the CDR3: TGTGCCAGCAGCTCCACGGGACTAGTGATGGAGCAGTTCTTC.

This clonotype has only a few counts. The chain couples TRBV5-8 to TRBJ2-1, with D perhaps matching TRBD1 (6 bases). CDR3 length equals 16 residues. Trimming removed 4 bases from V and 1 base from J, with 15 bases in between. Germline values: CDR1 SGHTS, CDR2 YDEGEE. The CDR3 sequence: CASSAGTRISYNEQFF. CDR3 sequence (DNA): TGTGCCAGCAGCGCCGGGACAAGAATTTCCTACAATGAGCAGTTCTTC.

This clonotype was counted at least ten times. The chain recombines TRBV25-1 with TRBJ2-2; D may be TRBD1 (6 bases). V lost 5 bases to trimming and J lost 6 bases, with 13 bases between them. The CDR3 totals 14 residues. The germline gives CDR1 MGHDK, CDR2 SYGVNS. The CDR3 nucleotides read TGTGCCAGCAGTCAACCAGGGGTCGCCGGGGAGCTGTTTTTT. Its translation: CASSQPGVAGELFF.

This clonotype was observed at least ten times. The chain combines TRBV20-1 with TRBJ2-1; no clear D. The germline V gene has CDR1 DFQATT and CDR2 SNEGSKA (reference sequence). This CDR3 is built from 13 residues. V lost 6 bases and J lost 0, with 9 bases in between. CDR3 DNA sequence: TGCAGTGCGCCGGAGAGCTCCTACAATGAGCAGTTCTTC. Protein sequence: CSAPESSYNEQFF.

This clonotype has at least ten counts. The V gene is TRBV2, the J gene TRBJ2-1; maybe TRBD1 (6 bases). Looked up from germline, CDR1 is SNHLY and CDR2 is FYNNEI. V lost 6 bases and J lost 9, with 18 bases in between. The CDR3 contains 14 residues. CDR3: CASRRQVGNGEQFF. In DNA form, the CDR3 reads TGTGCCAGCAGGCGACAGGTGGGGAACGGTGAGCAGTTCTTC. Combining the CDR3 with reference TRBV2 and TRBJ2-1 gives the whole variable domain EPEVTQTPSHQVTQMGQEVILRCVPISNHLYFYWYRQILGQKVEFLVSFYNNEISEKSEIFDDQFSVERPDGSNFTLKIRSTKLEDSAMYFCASRRQVGNGEQFFGPGTRLTVL.

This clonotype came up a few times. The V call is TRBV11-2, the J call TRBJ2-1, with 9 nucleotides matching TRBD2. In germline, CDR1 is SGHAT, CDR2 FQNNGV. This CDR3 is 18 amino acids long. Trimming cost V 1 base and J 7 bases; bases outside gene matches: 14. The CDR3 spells CASSLGSLRAGGQNEQFF. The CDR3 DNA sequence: TGTGCCAGCAGCTTAGGGAGCCTGCGGGCGGGGGGGCAAAATGAGCAGTTCTTC.

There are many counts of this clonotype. CDR3 protein: CASSPGSRSNEQFF. In DNA, the CDR3 is TGTGCCAGCAGTCCCGGGTCCCGTTCTAATGAGCAGTTCTTC. The chain combines TRBV12-3 or TRBV12-4 with TRBJ2-1, with D unresolved. The CDR3 is 14 amino acids. Deletions cut 5 bases from V and 7 bases from J, with 15 bases between.

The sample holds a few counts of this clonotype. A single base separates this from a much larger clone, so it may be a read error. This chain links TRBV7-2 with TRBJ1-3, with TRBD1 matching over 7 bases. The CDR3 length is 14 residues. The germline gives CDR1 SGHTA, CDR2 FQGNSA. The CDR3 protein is CASTLTGVENTTYF. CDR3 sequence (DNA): TGTGCCAGCACTCTCACAGGGGTCGAAAACACCACATATTTT.

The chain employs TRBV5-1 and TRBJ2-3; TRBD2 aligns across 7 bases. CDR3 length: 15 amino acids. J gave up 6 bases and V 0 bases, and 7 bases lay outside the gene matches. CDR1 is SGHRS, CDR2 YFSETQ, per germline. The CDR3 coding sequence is TGCGCCAGCAGCTTGGATGGCGGGGGTTCGGATACGCAGTATTTT. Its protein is CASSLDGGGSDTQYF.

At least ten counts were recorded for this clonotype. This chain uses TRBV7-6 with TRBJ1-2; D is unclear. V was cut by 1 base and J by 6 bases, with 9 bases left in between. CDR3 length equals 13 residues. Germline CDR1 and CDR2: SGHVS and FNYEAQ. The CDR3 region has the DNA TGTGCCAGCAGCTTAGTTGGAGGTGATGGCTACACCTTC. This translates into CASSLVGGDGYTF.

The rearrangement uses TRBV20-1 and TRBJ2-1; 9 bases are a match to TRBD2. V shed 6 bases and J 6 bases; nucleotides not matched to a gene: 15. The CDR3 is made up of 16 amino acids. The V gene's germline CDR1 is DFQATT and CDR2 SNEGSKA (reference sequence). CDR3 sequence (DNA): TGCAGTGCCCTTGGGGCTAGCGGGAACGTAGGCAATGAGCAGTTCTTC. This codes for CSALGASGNVGNEQFF.

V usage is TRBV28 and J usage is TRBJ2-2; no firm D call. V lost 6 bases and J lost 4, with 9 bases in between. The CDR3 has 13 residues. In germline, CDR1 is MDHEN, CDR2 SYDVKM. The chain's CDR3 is CASRTIATGELFF. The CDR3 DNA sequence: TGTGCCAGCAGAACTATTGCCACCGGGGAGCTGTTTTTT.

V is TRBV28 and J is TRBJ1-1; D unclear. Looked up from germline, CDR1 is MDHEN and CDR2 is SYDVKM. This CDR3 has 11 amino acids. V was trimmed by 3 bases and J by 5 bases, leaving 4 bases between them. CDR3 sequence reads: CASSFGTEAFF. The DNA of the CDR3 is TGTGCCAGCAGTTTCGGAACTGAAGCTTTCTTT. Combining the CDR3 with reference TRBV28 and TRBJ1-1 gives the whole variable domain DVKVTQSSRYLVKRTGEKVFLECVQDMDHENMFWYRQDPGLGLRLIYFSYDVKMKEKGDIPEGYSVSREKKERFSLILESASTNQTSMYLCASSFGTEAFFGQGTRLTVV.

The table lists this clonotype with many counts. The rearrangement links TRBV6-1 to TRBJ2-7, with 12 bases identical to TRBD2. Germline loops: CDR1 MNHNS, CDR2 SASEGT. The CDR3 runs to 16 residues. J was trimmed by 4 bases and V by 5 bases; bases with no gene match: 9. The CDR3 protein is CASSQYGLAGFYEQYF. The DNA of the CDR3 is TGTGCCAGCAGTCAATACGGACTAGCGGGATTTTACGAGCAGTACTTC.

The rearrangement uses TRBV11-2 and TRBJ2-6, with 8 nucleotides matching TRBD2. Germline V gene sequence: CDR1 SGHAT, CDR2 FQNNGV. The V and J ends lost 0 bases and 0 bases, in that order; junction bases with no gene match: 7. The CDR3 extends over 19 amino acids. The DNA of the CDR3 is TGTGCCAGCAGCTTAGAGGTAGCGGGATTAATCTCTGGGGCCAACGTCCTGACTTTC. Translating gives CASSLEVAGLISGANVLTF.

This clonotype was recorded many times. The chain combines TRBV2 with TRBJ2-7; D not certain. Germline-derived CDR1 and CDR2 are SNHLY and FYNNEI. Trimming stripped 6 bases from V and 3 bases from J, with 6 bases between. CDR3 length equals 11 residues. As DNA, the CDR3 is TGTGCCAGCAGGGTCCACTACGAGCAGTACTTC. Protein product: CASRVHYEQYF. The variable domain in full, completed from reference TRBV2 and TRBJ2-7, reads EPEVTQTPSHQVTQMGQEVILRCVPISNHLYFYWYRQILGQKVEFLVSFYNNEISEKSEIFDDQFSVERPDGSNFTLKIRSTKLEDSAMYFCASRVHYEQYFGPGTRLTVT.

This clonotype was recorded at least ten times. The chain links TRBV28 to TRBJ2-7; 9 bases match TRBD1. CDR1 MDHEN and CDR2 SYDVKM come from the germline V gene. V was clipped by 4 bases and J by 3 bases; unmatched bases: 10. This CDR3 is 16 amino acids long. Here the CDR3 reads CASSSPPGTGNYEQYV. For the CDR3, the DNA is TGTGCCAGCAGTTCTCCTCCCGGGACAGGGAACTACGAGCAGTACGTC.

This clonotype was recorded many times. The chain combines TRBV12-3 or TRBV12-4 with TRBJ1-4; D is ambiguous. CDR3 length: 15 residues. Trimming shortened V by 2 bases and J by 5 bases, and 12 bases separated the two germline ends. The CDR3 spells CASSLRVVGNEKLFF. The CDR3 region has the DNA TGTGCCAGCAGTTTACGAGTTGTGGGCAATGAAAAACTGTTTTTT.

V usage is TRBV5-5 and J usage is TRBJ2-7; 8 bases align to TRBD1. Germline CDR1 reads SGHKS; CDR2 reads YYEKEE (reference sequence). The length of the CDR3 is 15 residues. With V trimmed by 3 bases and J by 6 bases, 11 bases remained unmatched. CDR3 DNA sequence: TGTGCCAGCAGCTATCAGGGGGCGGCATCTCTCGAGCAGTACGTC. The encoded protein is CASSYQGAASLEQYV.

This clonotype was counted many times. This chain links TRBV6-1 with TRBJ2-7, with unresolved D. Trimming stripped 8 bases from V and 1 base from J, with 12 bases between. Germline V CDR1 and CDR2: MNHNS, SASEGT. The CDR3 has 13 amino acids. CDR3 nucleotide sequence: TGTGCCAGCCACTTTGACACTTCCTACGAGCAGTACTTC. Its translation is CASHFDTSYEQYF.

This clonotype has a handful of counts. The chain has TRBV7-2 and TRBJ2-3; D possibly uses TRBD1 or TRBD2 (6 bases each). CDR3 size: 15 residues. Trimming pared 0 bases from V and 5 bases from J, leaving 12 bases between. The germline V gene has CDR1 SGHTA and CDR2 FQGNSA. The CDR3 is CASSLALGGRDTQYF. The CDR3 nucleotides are TGTGCCAGCAGCTTAGCTCTGGGGGGCAGAGATACGCAGTATTTT.

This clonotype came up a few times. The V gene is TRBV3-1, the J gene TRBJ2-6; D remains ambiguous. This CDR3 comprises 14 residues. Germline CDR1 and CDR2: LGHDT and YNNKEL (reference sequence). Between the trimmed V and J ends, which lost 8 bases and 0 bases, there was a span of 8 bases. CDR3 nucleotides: TGTGCCAGCGATAGTACCTCTGGGGCCAACGTCCTGACTTTC. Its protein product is CASDSTSGANVLTF.

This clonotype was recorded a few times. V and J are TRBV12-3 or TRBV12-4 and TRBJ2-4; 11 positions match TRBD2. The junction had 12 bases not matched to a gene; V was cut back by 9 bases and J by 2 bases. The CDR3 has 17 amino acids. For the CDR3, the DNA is TGTGCCAGTAGCCCCCGAACTAGCGGGAGCTCCAAAAACATTCAGTACTTC. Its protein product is CASSPRTSGSSKNIQYF.

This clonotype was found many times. CDR3 in DNA: TGTGCCAGCAGTGGACTAGACGGGACTAGCTACGAGCAGTACTTC. It encodes CASSGLDGTSYEQYF. The V gene is TRBV6-1, the J gene TRBJ2-7; the match to TRBD2 covers 8 bases. Germline V gives CDR1 MNHNS, CDR2 SASEGT. After removal of 4 bases from V and 3 bases from J, the junction contained 8 bases not matched to a gene. This CDR3 has 15 residues.

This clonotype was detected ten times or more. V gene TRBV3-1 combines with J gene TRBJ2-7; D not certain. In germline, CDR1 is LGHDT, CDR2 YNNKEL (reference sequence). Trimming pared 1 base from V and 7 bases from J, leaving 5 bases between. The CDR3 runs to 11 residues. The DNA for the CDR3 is TGTGCCAGCAGCCAAGCTGGAGAGCAGTACGTC. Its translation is CASSQAGEQYV.

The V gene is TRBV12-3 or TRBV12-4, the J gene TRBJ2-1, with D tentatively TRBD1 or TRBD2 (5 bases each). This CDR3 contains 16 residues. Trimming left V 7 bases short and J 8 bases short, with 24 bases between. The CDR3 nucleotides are TGTGCCAGCACACTTGGCCGGGGACCCCCCGGAGATGAGCAGTTCTTC. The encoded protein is CASTLGRGPPGDEQFF.